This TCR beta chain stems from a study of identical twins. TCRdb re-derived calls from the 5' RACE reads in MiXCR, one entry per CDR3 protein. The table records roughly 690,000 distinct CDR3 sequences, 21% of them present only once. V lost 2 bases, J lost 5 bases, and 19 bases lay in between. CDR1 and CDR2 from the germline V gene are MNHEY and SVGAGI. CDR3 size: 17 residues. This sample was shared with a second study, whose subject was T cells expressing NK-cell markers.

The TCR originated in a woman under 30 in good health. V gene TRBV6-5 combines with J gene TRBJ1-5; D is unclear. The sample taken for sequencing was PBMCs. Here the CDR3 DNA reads TGTGCCAGCAGTTACACGGGAGGGCTCATGGGCCATCAGCCCCAGCATTTT. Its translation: CASSYTGGLMGHQPQHF.